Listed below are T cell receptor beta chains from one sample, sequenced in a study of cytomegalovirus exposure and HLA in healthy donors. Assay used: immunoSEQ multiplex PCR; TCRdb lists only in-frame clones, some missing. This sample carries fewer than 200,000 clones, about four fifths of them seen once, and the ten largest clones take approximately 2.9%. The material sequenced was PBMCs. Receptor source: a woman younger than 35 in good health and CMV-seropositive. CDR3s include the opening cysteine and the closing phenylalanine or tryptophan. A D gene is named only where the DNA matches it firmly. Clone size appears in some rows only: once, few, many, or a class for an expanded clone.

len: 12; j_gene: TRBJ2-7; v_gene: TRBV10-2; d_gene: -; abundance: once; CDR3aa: CASLWGRDEQYF; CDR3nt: TGCGCCTCCTTGTGGGGGCGGGACGAGCAGTACTTC
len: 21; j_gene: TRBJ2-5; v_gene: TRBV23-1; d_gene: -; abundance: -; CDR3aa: CASSQLVKTRDTRRYQETQYF; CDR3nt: TGCGCCAGCAGTCAATTGGTAAAGACACGTGATACCAGGAGGTACCAAGAGACCCAGTACTTC
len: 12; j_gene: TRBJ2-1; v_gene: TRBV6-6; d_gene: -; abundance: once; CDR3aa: CASTQDIFEQFF; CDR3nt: TGTGCCAGCACCCAGGACATCTTTGAGCAGTTCTTC
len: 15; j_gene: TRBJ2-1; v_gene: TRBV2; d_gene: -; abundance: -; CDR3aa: CASSRGLASGDEQFF; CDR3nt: TGTGCCAGCAGTCGAGGGCTGGCGTCCGGCGATGAGCAGTTCTTC
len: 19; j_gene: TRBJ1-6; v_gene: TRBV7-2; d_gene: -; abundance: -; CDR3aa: CASSLLSGTDGSYNSPLHF; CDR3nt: TGTGCCAGCAGCTTACTCTCCGGGACTGACGGCTCCTATAATTCACCCCTCCACTTT
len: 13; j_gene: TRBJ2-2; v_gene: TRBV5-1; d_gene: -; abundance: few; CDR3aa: CASSSTTPGELFF; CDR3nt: TGCGCCAGCAGCTCTACCACTCCCGGGGAGCTGTTTTTT
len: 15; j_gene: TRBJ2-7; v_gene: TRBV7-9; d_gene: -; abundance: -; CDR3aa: CASSLGGAQAYEQYF; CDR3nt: TGTGCCAGCAGCTTAGGTGGGGCACAGGCCTACGAGCAGTACTTC
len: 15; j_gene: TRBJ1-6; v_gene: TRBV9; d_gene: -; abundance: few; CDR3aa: CASSDPGTLDSPLHF; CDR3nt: TGTGCCAGCAGCGACCCCGGGACTCTCGACTCACCCCTCCACTTT
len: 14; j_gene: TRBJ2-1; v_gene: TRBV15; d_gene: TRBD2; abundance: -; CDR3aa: CATSPGLAGYEQFF; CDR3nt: TGTGCCACCTCCCCGGGACTAGCGGGGTACGAGCAGTTCTTC
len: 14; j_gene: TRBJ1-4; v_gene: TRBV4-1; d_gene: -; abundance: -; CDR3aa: CASSQRQINEKLFF; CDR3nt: TGCGCCAGCAGCCAAAGACAGATTAATGAAAAACTGTTTTTT
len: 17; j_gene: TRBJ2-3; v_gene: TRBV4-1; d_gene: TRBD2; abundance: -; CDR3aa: CASSPYSSGGDLDTQYF; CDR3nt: TGCGCCAGCAGCCCATACTCTAGCGGGGGAGACTTAGATACGCAGTATTTT
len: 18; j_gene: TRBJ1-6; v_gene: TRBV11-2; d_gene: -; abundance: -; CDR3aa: CASSLDYPRGPGNSPLHF; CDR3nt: TGTGCCAGCAGCTTAGACTATCCCAGGGGCCCTGGGAATTCACCCCTCCACTTT
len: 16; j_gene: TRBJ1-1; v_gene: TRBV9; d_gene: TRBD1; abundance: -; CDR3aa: CASSPRDRGLNAEAFF; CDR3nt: TGTGCCAGCAGCCCAAGGGACAGGGGACTTAATGCTGAAGCTTTCTTT
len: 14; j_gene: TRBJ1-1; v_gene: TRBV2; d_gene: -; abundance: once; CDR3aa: CASSVTGTNTEAFF; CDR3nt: TGTGCCAGCAGTGTGACAGGAACGAACACTGAAGCTTTCTTT
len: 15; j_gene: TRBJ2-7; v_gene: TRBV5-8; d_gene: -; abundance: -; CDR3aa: CASSDRFRVGYEQYF; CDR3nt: TGTGCCAGCAGCGACCGGTTCCGGGTAGGCTACGAGCAGTACTTC
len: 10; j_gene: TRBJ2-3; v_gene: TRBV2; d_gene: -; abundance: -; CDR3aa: CASRGDTQYF; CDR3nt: TGTGCCTCCCGGGGAGATACGCAGTATTTT
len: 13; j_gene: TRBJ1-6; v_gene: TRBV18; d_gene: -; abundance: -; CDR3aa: CASSLTENSPLHF; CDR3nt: TGTGCCAGCTCACTAACAGAGAATTCACCCCTCCACTTT
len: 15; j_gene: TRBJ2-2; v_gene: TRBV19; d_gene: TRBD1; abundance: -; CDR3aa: CATLTGGANTGELFF; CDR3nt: TGTGCCACCTTAACAGGGGGCGCGAACACCGGGGAGCTGTTTTTT